This TCR beta chain was recovered during a study of CD8+CD57+ T cells in acquired aplastic anemia. Background on the study: Sorted CD4+ and CD8+ cells yielded about 3.1 ug of DNA on average.

Template material for TCR beta VDJ and CDR3 profiling consisted of genomic DNA. TCRdb re-derived calls from the reads in MiXCR, one entry per CDR3 protein. The sample includes 200,000 to 250,000 distinct CDR3 sequences, about half of them seen just once. General study points: Researchers report that twenty-nine CD8+ CDR3 sequences appeared in both patients and controls. Patients versus controls showed no significant CD8+ Simpson's diversity difference.

CD8+CD57+ cell expansion, shown by flow cytometry, had occurred in the patients selected for sequencing. Each patient carried a diagnosis of severe acquired aplastic anemia. This clonotype has at least ten counts. Antigen unknown. Sequences were obtained from sorted CD4+, CD8+, or CD8+CD57+ T cells (not recorded which) from PBMCs. The source of this sequence is a human donor with aplastic anemia.

In DNA, the CDR3 is TGTGCCATCAGTGTACGGGGAAACACTGAAGCTTTCTTT. As protein: CAISVRGNTEAFF. This sequence joins TRBV10-3 and TRBJ1-1; no clear D. CDR3 size: 13 residues. Per germline, CDR1 ENHRY and CDR2 SYGVKD. Trimming left V 4 bases short and J 2 bases short, with 8 bases between.